The 5 T cell receptor beta chains in this list originate from one sample, sequenced in a study of patients and donors after allogeneic stem cell transplantation. One entry per CDR3 protein results from TCRdb running MiXCR on the RT-PCR reads. This sample yields about a million distinct CDR3 sequences, of which more than 15% are seen a single time; 6% belongs to the top ten. The sample was blood, either unsorted or a sorted T cell fraction (not recorded which). The receptors stem from a human donor who was either an allogeneic HSCT recipient or a stem cell or donor lymphocyte infusion donor (not recorded which). It is not recorded whose cells these are; they may come from a transplant donor.

The sample holds a few counts of this clonotype. This chain links TRBV4-2 with TRBJ2-6; D may match TRBD1 or TRBD2 (6 bases each). The CDR3 extends over 17 amino acids. The V gene's germline CDR1 is LGHNA and CDR2 YNFKEQ. V lost 2 bases to trimming and J lost 0 bases, with 11 bases between them. The CDR3 reads CASSQTGTHSGANVLTF. The DNA for the CDR3 is TGTGCCAGCAGCCAAACAGGGACTCACTCTGGGGCCAACGTCCTGACTTTC.

The V gene is TRBV5-1, the J gene TRBJ2-1; 9 bases fit TRBD2. The CDR3 length is 16 residues. CDR1 and CDR2 from the germline V gene are SGHRS and YFSETQ. V gave up 4 bases and J gave up 5 bases; unmatched junction bases: 10. The CDR3 DNA follows: TGCGCCAGCAGCCGTCCCACTAGCGGGCAAGACAATGAGCAGTTCTTC. This encodes CASSRPTSGQDNEQFF.

The genes are TRBV12-3 or TRBV12-4 and TRBJ2-2; D uncertain. Trimming took off 4 bases at V and 0 bases at J, with 12 bases between the two ends. The CDR3 totals 16 residues. CDR3 sequence: CASSSRLAPNTGELFF. For the CDR3, the DNA is TGTGCCAGCAGTTCCCGATTGGCCCCGAACACCGGGGAGCTGTTTTTT.

The rearrangement uses TRBV6-1 and TRBJ2-5; D unclear. V lost 8 bases, J lost 4 bases, and 17 bases lay in between. Germline CDR1 reads MNHNS; CDR2 reads SASEGT. The CDR3 contains 14 residues. This CDR3 is CASFDGVRGETQYF. The DNA of the CDR3 is TGTGCCAGCTTCGATGGGGTACGTGGAGAGACCCAGTACTTC.

V and J are TRBV24-1 and TRBJ2-2; no definite D call. Germline CDR1 reads KGHDR; CDR2 reads SFDVKD. Trimming left V 0 bases short and J 3 bases short, with 4 bases between. The CDR3 is made up of 14 amino acids. Written as DNA, the CDR3 is TGTGCCACCAGTGATTTGCAATACACCGGGGAGCTGTTTTTT. Its protein product is CATSDLQYTGELFF.